The rows below give T cell receptor beta chains drawn from one sample of a study of T cells expressing NK-cell markers. No DNA is given; TCRdb re-called the 5' RACE reads and lists each CDR3 protein once. Its clone listing holds roughly 390,000 distinct CDR3 sequences. The sequenced material came from blood T cells: a sorted CD56 or NKG2C T cell subset, CD4+ or CD8+ T cells, or bulk PBMC T cells (not recorded which). The receptors shown here come from a woman between 50 and 59 years old in good health. The CDR3 runs from the conserved cysteine through the conserved F or W. The order of the fields is CDR3 protein, J gene, V gene.

CASSPSSPSGAGANVLTF,TRBJ2-6,TRBV4-1
CASTPGQGQPQHF,TRBJ1-5,TRBV7-9
CASSRDRPNTGELFF,TRBJ2-2,TRBV9
CASSQGQGSGYTF,TRBJ1-2,TRBV4-2
CALRTGEGLNEQYF,TRBJ2-7,TRBV7-3
CASSYGDEQFF,TRBJ2-1,TRBV6-5
CASSQDIDYGYTF,TRBJ1-2,TRBV12-3/TRBV12-4
CAIRTGTSGWSSYNEQFF,TRBJ2-1,TRBV10-3
CASSQSRLAGDDTQYF,TRBJ2-3,TRBV4-1
CASSLAWGDRDLIRNEQFF,TRBJ2-1,TRBV5-1
CASSPFGDTSWETQYF,TRBJ2-5,TRBV18
CASSYRDSEETQYF,TRBJ2-5,TRBV7-2
CATSRLGTGGTDTQYF,TRBJ2-3,TRBV15
CSARGRTSVDEQFF,TRBJ2-1,TRBV20-1
CASSSGLLDQETQYF,TRBJ2-5,TRBV11-2
CSAASLTSGRSKTQYF,TRBJ2-5,TRBV20-1
CASSLGRGALAKNIQYF,TRBJ2-4,TRBV5-1
CASSLEISGLEQFF,TRBJ2-1,TRBV7-8
CAWGRGNTEAFF,TRBJ1-1,TRBV30
CASRATGGEQPQHF,TRBJ1-5,TRBV6-1
CATSRQGGTEAFF,TRBJ1-1,TRBV15
CSWGRSNEQFF,TRBJ2-1,TRBV29-1
CASSSSTGLEAGELFF,TRBJ2-2,TRBV5-1
CASSPAQLAGGPNEQYF,TRBJ2-7,TRBV12-3/TRBV12-4
CATSADVLNTGELFF,TRBJ2-2,TRBV24-1
CASSVRAGARDETQYF,TRBJ2-5,TRBV9
CASSFEVFDEKLFF,TRBJ1-4,TRBV5-5
CATRRGYTEAFF,TRBJ1-1,TRBV15
CASSLAQITYNEQFF,TRBJ2-1,TRBV12-3/TRBV12-4